This TCR beta chain appears in the sequencing data of a study of cytomegalovirus exposure and HLA in healthy donors. Study at large: An analysis done earlier identified about 120 million unique TCR beta sequences from approximately 170 million T cells.

The study ran its PCR with 60 Vbeta and 13 Jbeta primers. The protocol was immunoSEQ multiplex PCR, while the TCRdb copy is restricted to in-frame clones and leaves out a portion. This table holds 120,000 or so clones, about 81% found once. The table lists this clone with a few counts. Germline trimming cut 4 bases from V and 7 bases from J; bases unmatched to any gene: 2. CDR3 length equals 15 residues. Germline values: CDR1 LGHNA, CDR2 YSLEER. What was sequenced was PBMCs. This sequence originates from a woman aged 45-65 years in good health and CMV-seropositive. The chain links TRBV4-3 to TRBJ2-1, with 15 bases that match TRBD2. The CDR3 region has the DNA TGCGCCAGCAGCCGAGGGACTAGCGGGGGGAATGAGCAGTTCTTC. Protein product: CASSRGTSGGNEQFF.